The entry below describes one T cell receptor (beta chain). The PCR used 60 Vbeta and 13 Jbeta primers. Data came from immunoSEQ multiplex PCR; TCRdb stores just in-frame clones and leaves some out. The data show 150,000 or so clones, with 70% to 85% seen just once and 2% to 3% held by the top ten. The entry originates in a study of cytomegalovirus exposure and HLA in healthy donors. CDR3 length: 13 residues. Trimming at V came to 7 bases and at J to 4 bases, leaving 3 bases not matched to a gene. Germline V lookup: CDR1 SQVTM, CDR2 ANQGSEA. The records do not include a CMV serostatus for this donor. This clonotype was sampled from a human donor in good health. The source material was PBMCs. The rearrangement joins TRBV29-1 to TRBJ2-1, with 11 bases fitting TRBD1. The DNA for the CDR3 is TGCAGCGCTGGACAGGGGGCTTACAATGAGCAGTTCTTC. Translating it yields CSAGQGAYNEQFF.